These 24 T cell receptor beta chains originate from one sample sequenced in a study of T cells and copy number aberrations in small-cell lung cancer. Clones were sequenced by immunoSEQ multiplex PCR, and TCRdb holds only the in-frame ones, with some missing. Of 350 to 450 clones in the sample, around nine tenths were seen once. Sequences were obtained from tumor tissue. These receptors originate from a man between 65 and 85 years old with small cell lung cancer.

The sample holds a few counts of this clone. The V call is TRBV4-1, the J call TRBJ1-5; D possibly corresponds to TRBD1 (5 bases). Per germline, CDR1 MGHRA and CDR2 YSYEKL. Trimming removed 1 base from V and 1 base from J, with 8 bases in between. The CDR3 contains 15 residues. The CDR3 coding sequence is TGCGCCAGCAGCCAAGTCGGGGGGAGCAATCAGCCCCAGCATTTT. This sequence encodes CASSQVGGSNQPQHF.

The V and J genes are TRBV29-1 and TRBJ2-2; the match to TRBD2 covers 9 bases. Losses at the gene ends were 5 bases for V and 1 base for J; bases not matched to a gene: 2. This CDR3 has 14 amino acids. Germline V CDR1 and CDR2: SQVTM, ANQGSEA. CDR3 DNA: TGCAGCGTTAAGACTAGCGGGAACACCGGGGAGCTGTTTTTT. It codes for CSVKTSGNTGELFF.

On this clone: One end of the junction does not line up with germline, which may come from a read error. The chain employs TRBV7-2 and TRBJ1-2, with TRBD1 matching 7 bases. Germline V gene sequence: CDR1 SGHTA, CDR2 FQGNSA. This CDR3 contains 14 residues. The DNA of the CDR3 is TGTGCCAGCAGCTTGCTCGGACAGGTCTATGTCTACACCTTC. It specifies CASSLLGQVYVYTF.

A single count supports this clone. The chain uses TRBV30 and TRBJ2-7; D is unresolved. The CDR3 runs to 15 residues. From germline, CDR1 is GTSNPN and CDR2 SVGIG (reference sequence). V was pared by 0 bases and J by 3 bases, with 15 bases between. Here the CDR3 reads CAWSVRAYALYEQYF. The CDR3 DNA follows: TGTGCCTGGAGTGTACGGGCCTATGCCCTCTACGAGCAGTACTTC.

V usage is TRBV2 and J usage is TRBJ2-2; maybe TRBD1 (5 bases). The CDR3 is made up of 15 amino acids. Germline CDR1 and CDR2: SNHLY and FYNNEI. V was trimmed by 1 base and J by 4 bases, leaving 10 bases between them. DNA of the CDR3: TGTGCCAGCAGTGAAGTTGCCCAGGGCACCGGGGAGCTGTTTTTT. Its protein is CASSEVAQGTGELFF.

The chain couples TRBV7-2 to TRBJ1-2, with D tentatively TRBD1 (6 bases). The ends were cut back, 5 bases at V and 8 bases at J, with 15 bases in the middle. This CDR3 is 13 amino acids long. Germline loops: CDR1 SGHTA, CDR2 FQGNSA. The CDR3 region has the DNA TGTGCCAGCAGCCTACAGGGCACCACGGGCTACACCTTC. Translation gives CASSLQGTTGYTF.

This chain uses TRBV27 with TRBJ2-2; D gene ambiguous. The CDR3 consists of 13 residues. The germline V gene has CDR1 MNHEY and CDR2 SMNVEV (reference sequence). The ends were cut back, 2 bases at V and 1 base at J, with 2 bases in the middle. The CDR3 protein is CASSLLNTGELFF. The CDR3 DNA reads TGTGCCAGCAGTTTACTGAACACCGGGGAGCTGTTTTTT.

The chain uses TRBV4-2 and TRBJ1-2; no reliable D call. With 0 bases removed from V and 2 bases from J, the gap between germline ends came to 7 bases. CDR3 length: 14 amino acids. Germline lookup yields CDR1 LGHNA and CDR2 YNFKEQ. The CDR3 reads CASSQETQNYGYTF. CDR3 nucleotides: TGTGCCAGCAGCCAAGAGACACAAAACTATGGCTACACCTTC.

The chain uses TRBV30 and TRBJ2-7; 8 bases line up with TRBD1. The V segment lost 2 bases and the J segment 9 bases; nucleotides outside the gene matches: 9. This CDR3 comprises 13 residues. The germline gives CDR1 GTSNPN, CDR2 SVGIG (reference sequence). The CDR3 sequence: CAWSLTTGQAQYF. In DNA, the CDR3 is TGTGCCTGGAGTCTCACAACGGGACAGGCGCAGTACTTC.

The rearrangement uses TRBV5-6 and TRBJ2-7; D not certain. The CDR3 is 8 residues long. Trimming removed 6 bases at V and 7 bases at J, with 2 bases between. Per the germline V gene, CDR1 is SGHDT and CDR2 is YYEEEE. The CDR3 bases are TGTGCCAGCACAGAGCAGTACTTC. This sequence encodes CASTEQYF.

There are a few counts of this clone. The V and J genes are TRBV2 and TRBJ2-6, with D possibly TRBD1 on 6 matching bases. Between the trimmed V and J ends, which lost 7 bases and 0 bases, there was a span of 10 bases. In germline, CDR1 is SNHLY, CDR2 FYNNEI. This CDR3 comprises 15 residues. CDR3 nucleotides: TGTGCCAGCACCAAGGACAGCTCTGGGGCCAACGTCCTGACTTTC. This codes for CASTKDSSGANVLTF.

V usage is TRBV6-1 and J usage is TRBJ1-5; 10 nucleotides line up with TRBD1. Germline values: CDR1 MNHNS, CDR2 SASEGT. With V trimmed by 3 bases and J by 9 bases, 11 bases remained unmatched. The CDR3 is 16 residues long. The CDR3 is CASSEGRGTGVWPQHF. The DNA of the CDR3 is TGTGCCAGCAGTGAGGGTAGGGGGACAGGGGTTTGGCCCCAGCATTTT.

The chain recombines TRBV7-8 with TRBJ1-5; D gene uncertain. This CDR3 has 14 amino acids. V was shortened by 3 bases and J by 0 bases, with 6 bases between the two germline ends. The germline CDR1 and CDR2 sequences are SGHVS and FQNEAQ. The CDR3 sequence: CASSFGDSNQPQHF. The CDR3 DNA follows: TGTGCCAGCAGCTTCGGAGATAGCAATCAGCCCCAGCATTTT.

The genes are TRBV7-2 and TRBJ2-7; D gene unclear. V was pared by 1 base and J by 3 bases, with 13 bases between. Per germline, CDR1 SGHTA and CDR2 FQGNSA. The CDR3 extends over 15 amino acids. The CDR3 bases are TGTGCCAGCAGCTTAGGGGGTGGGGATAGCTACGAGCAGTACTTC. It is translated as CASSLGGGDSYEQYF.

A note on this clone: The junction differs from germline at one of its ends, possibly a read error. The chain has TRBV30 and TRBJ1-4; no firm D call. The CDR3 extends over 15 amino acids. Germline-derived CDR1 and CDR2 are GTSNPN and SVGIG (reference sequence). The CDR3: CAWSPLSTRGEKLVF. CDR3 sequence (DNA): TGTGCCTGGAGCCCCCTTTCCACACGGGGTGAAAAACTGGTTTTT.

This chain uses TRBV19 with TRBJ1-5; TRBD1 matches at 7 bases. J gave up 5 bases and V 7 bases, and 14 bases lay outside the gene matches. In germline, CDR1 is LNHDA, CDR2 SQIVND (reference sequence). The length of the CDR3 is 16 residues. DNA for the CDR3: TGTGCCAGTACCGGGGGGGGACAGATGTTTTATCAGCCCCAGCATTTT. Protein: CASTGGGQMFYQPQHF.

The rearrangement links TRBV23-1 to TRBJ1-5; D is unresolved. TRBV23-1 is an ORF, with its function uncertain. Deletions cut 7 bases from V and 6 bases from J, with 22 bases between. This CDR3 spans 16 amino acids. The CDR3: CASTHPTRPSCQPQHF. The DNA for the CDR3 is TGCGCCAGCACTCACCCGACAAGGCCTTCGTGTCAGCCCCAGCATTTT.

V gene TRBV4-1 combines with J gene TRBJ1-2; D is unclear. This CDR3 comprises 15 residues. The germline CDR1 and CDR2 sequences are MGHRA and YSYEKL. V lost 1 base to trimming and J lost 4 bases, with 13 bases between them. CDR3 amino acids: CASSQVPGSVYGYTF. CDR3 DNA sequence: TGCGCCAGCAGCCAAGTCCCGGGCTCGGTCTATGGCTACACCTTC.

The rearrangement uses TRBV9 and TRBJ2-3, with 8 positions matching TRBD1. This CDR3 has 15 amino acids. V shed 3 bases, J shed 5 bases, and the junction held 8 bases outside the gene matches. Germline lookup yields CDR1 SGDLS and CDR2 YYNGEE. Here the CDR3 reads CASSAFQGAGDTQYF. Written as DNA, the CDR3 is TGTGCCAGCAGCGCGTTCCAGGGGGCGGGAGATACGCAGTATTTT.

This clone was seen a few times. The chain uses TRBV6-1 and TRBJ1-1; 7 bases match TRBD1. Looked up from germline, CDR1 is MNHNS and CDR2 is SASEGT. This CDR3 spans 13 amino acids. Trimming took 5 bases from V and 7 from J; bases not matched to a gene: 7. For the CDR3, the DNA is TGTGCCAGCAGTTCCGGGACAGCGCGTGAAGCTTTCTTT. Amino acids: CASSSGTAREAFF.

The rearrangement uses TRBV19 and TRBJ2-5; D uncertain. V was pared by 4 bases and J by 0 bases, with 15 bases between. CDR3 length equals 16 residues. Germline CDR1 reads LNHDA; CDR2 reads SQIVND (reference sequence). The CDR3 DNA reads TGTGCCAGTAGTAAACCTCCCGGGCCCGACCAAGAGACCCAGTACTTC. Residues: CASSKPPGPDQETQYF.

The genes are TRBV10-2 and TRBJ1-3; unclear D gene. V lost 7 bases to trimming and J lost 4 bases, with 5 bases between them. CDR1 and CDR2 (germline): WSHSY, SAAADI. CDR3 length equals 11 residues. The CDR3: CASNGGNTIYF. The DNA for the CDR3 is TGCGCCAGCAACGGCGGAAACACCATATATTTT.

The V call is TRBV7-9, the J call TRBJ2-1; D is possibly TRBD1 or TRBD2 (5 bases each). In germline, CDR1 is SEHNR, CDR2 FQNEAQ (reference sequence). The V gene lost 5 bases and the J gene lost 6 bases, with 17 bases spanning the gap. This CDR3 contains 15 residues. The CDR3 loop is CASSPGPAIVNEQFF. In nucleotides, the CDR3 is TGTGCCAGCAGCCCGGGACCAGCAATAGTCAATGAGCAGTTCTTC.

This chain joins TRBV9 and TRBJ1-1; the D gene is possibly TRBD1 (6 bases). There are 17 residues in the CDR3. Trimming cost V 2 bases and J 5 bases, with 22 bases left between them. Per the germline V gene, CDR1 is SGDLS and CDR2 is YYNGEE. CDR3 sequence (DNA): TGTGCCAGCAGCGTGAACAGGGAAATGGTCCAGGGGACTGAAGCTTTCTTT. Translation gives CASSVNREMVQGTEAFF.